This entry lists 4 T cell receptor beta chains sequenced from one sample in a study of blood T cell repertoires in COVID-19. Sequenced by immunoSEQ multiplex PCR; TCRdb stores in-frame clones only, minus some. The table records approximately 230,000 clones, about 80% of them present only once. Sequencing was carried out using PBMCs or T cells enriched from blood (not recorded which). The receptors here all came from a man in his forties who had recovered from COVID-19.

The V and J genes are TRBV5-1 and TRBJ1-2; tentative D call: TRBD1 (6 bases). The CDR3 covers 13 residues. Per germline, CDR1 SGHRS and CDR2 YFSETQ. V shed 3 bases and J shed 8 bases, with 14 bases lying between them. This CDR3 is CASSSAGVKGYTF. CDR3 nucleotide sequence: TGCGCCAGCAGCTCCGCAGGGGTGAAGGGCTACACCTTC.

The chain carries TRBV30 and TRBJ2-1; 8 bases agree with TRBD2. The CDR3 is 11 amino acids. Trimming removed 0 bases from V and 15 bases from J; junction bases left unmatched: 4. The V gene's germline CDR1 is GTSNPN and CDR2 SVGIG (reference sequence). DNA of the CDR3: TGTGCCTGGAGTGTGGGACTAGATCTGTTCTTC. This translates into CAWSVGLDLFF. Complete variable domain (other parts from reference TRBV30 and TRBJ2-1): SQTIHQWPATLVQPVGSPLSLECTVEGTSNPNLYWYRQAAGRGLQLLFYSVGIGQISSEVPQNLSASRPQDRQFILSSKKLLLSDSGFYLCAWSVGLDLFFGPGTRLTVL.

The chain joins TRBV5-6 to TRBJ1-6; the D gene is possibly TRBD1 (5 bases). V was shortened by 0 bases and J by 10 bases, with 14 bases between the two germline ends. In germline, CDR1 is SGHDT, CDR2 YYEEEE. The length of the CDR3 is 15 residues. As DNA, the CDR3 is TGTGCCAGCAGCTTGGGCGCGCGGGGCCAATCACCCCTCCACTTT. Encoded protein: CASSLGARGQSPLHF.

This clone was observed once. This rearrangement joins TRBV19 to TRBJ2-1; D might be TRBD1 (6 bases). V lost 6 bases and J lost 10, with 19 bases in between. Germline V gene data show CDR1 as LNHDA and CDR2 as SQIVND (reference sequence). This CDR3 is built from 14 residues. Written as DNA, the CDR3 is TGTGCCAGTAGGGACAGTTCATCCCGTATAGAGCAGTTCTTC. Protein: CASRDSSSRIEQFF.